These T cell receptor beta chains were read from a single sample in a study of patients and donors after allogeneic stem cell transplantation. TCRdb passed the RT-PCR reads through MiXCR, listing each CDR3 protein once. The table lists about 200,000 distinct CDR3 sequences, around 40% of them singletons. Sequencing was performed on blood, either unsorted or a sorted T cell fraction (not recorded which). The receptor source for this set is a human donor who was either an allogeneic HSCT recipient or a stem cell or donor lymphocyte infusion donor (not recorded which). It is not recorded whose cells these are; they may come from a transplant donor. The CDR3 runs from the conserved cysteine through the conserved F or W. Fields, in order: D gene, J gene, clone size, V gene, CDR3 protein, CDR3 DNA. A D gene is named only where the DNA matches it firmly. Clone size is given for some rows only: seen once, a few or many times, or a class if the clone is expanded.

d_gene: .; j_gene: TRBJ1-1; abundance: few; v_gene: TRBV7-2; CDR3aa: CASSLVGGAQNTEAFF; CDR3nt: TGTGCCAGCAGCTTAGTTGGGGGGGCGCAGAACACTGAAGCTTTCTTT
d_gene: .; j_gene: TRBJ1-1; abundance: .; v_gene: TRBV20-1; CDR3aa: CSARGVTAITEAFF; CDR3nt: TGCAGTGCAAGGGGTGTCACGGCGATCACTGAAGCTTTCTTT
d_gene: TRBD1; j_gene: TRBJ2-7; abundance: .; v_gene: TRBV10-3; CDR3aa: CAISGTDRGHEQYF; CDR3nt: TGTGCCATCAGTGGGACGGACAGGGGGCACGAGCAGTACTTC
d_gene: TRBD2; j_gene: TRBJ2-5; abundance: few; v_gene: TRBV7-9; CDR3aa: CASSPGNREGETQYF; CDR3nt: TGTGCCAGCAGCCCCGGTAATCGGGAGGGAGAGACCCAGTACTTC
d_gene: .; j_gene: TRBJ1-1; abundance: .; v_gene: TRBV9; CDR3aa: CASSVAQDRTEAFF; CDR3nt: TGTGCCAGCAGCGTAGCTCAGGACCGCACTGAAGCTTTCTTT
d_gene: TRBD1; j_gene: TRBJ1-1; abundance: few; v_gene: TRBV14; CDR3aa: CASSQVENRGNTEAFF; CDR3nt: TGTGCCAGCAGCCAAGTGGAAAACAGGGGGAACACTGAAGCTTTCTTT
d_gene: .; j_gene: TRBJ1-2; abundance: .; v_gene: TRBV7-8; CDR3aa: CASSSVGGYGYTF; CDR3nt: TGTGCCAGCAGCTCCGTAGGGGGCTATGGCTACACCTTC
d_gene: .; j_gene: TRBJ2-3; abundance: .; v_gene: TRBV7-9; CDR3aa: CASSQGADTQYF; CDR3nt: TGTGCCAGCAGTCAGGGCGCAGATACGCAGTATTTT
d_gene: .; j_gene: TRBJ1-2; abundance: few; v_gene: TRBV5-1; CDR3aa: CASSFETGFGGYTF; CDR3nt: TGCGCCAGCAGCTTCGAGACGGGCTTCGGTGGCTACACCTTC
d_gene: .; j_gene: TRBJ2-1; abundance: .; v_gene: TRBV7-3; CDR3aa: CASSTQTTLVYNEQFF; CDR3nt: TGTGCCAGCAGCACTCAAACTACCTTAGTCTACAATGAGCAGTTCTTC
d_gene: TRBD2; j_gene: TRBJ2-1; abundance: .; v_gene: TRBV11-2; CDR3aa: CASSAPRGGAFNEQFF; CDR3nt: TGTGCCAGCAGCGCCCCCCGCGGGGGGGCTTTTAATGAGCAGTTCTTC
d_gene: .; j_gene: TRBJ2-6; abundance: .; v_gene: TRBV12-3/TRBV12-4; CDR3aa: CASSSSFSGANVLTF; CDR3nt: TGTGCCAGCAGTTCCTCCTTCTCTGGGGCCAACGTCCTGACTTTC
d_gene: .; j_gene: TRBJ1-2; abundance: few; v_gene: TRBV12-3/TRBV12-4; CDR3aa: CASSLGDTIYGYTF; CDR3nt: TGTGCCAGCAGTTTAGGGGACACAATCTATGGCTACACCTTC
d_gene: TRBD1; j_gene: TRBJ1-5; abundance: .; v_gene: TRBV4-2; CDR3aa: CASSQDTTMTGIQPQHF; CDR3nt: TGTGCCAGCAGCCAAGATACGACGATGACAGGGATACAGCCCCAGCATTTT
d_gene: .; j_gene: TRBJ1-1; abundance: .; v_gene: TRBV4-1; CDR3aa: CASSQDPSTEAFF; CDR3nt: TGCGCCAGCAGCCAAGATCCCAGCACTGAAGCTTTCTTT
d_gene: .; j_gene: TRBJ1-3; abundance: .; v_gene: TRBV5-1; CDR3aa: CASSLAPVGSGNTIYF; CDR3nt: TGCGCCAGCAGCTTGGCCCCGGTGGGAAGTGGAAACACCATATATTTT
d_gene: TRBD1; j_gene: TRBJ1-2; abundance: few; v_gene: TRBV6-6; CDR3aa: CASSYGTGGNGYTF; CDR3nt: TGTGCCAGCAGTTACGGGACAGGGGGAAATGGCTACACCTTC
d_gene: .; j_gene: TRBJ1-1; abundance: few; v_gene: TRBV7-6; CDR3aa: CASSLAIGSEAFF; CDR3nt: TGTGCCAGCAGCTTAGCGATCGGCTCTGAAGCTTTCTTT
d_gene: TRBD1; j_gene: TRBJ1-1; abundance: .; v_gene: TRBV20-1; CDR3aa: CSATGGRQAEAFF; CDR3nt: TGCAGTGCGACAGGGGGAAGGCAGGCTGAAGCTTTCTTT
d_gene: .; j_gene: TRBJ1-5; abundance: few; v_gene: TRBV5-1; CDR3aa: CASSLFGRANQPQHF; CDR3nt: TGCGCCAGCAGCCTCTTTGGGAGAGCCAATCAGCCCCAGCATTTT
d_gene: .; j_gene: TRBJ2-1; abundance: .; v_gene: TRBV9; CDR3aa: CASSSRWGNEQFF; CDR3nt: TGTGCCAGCAGCTCTCGCTGGGGCAATGAGCAGTTCTTC
d_gene: .; j_gene: TRBJ1-5; abundance: few; v_gene: TRBV12-3/TRBV12-4; CDR3aa: CASSLRAGNQPQHF; CDR3nt: TGTGCCAGCAGTCTCAGGGCGGGCAATCAGCCCCAGCATTTT
d_gene: .; j_gene: TRBJ1-1; abundance: few; v_gene: TRBV25-1; CDR3aa: CASSEHSLAAAFF; CDR3nt: TGTGCCAGCAGTGAACACAGTTTAGCAGCAGCTTTCTTT
d_gene: .; j_gene: TRBJ2-6; abundance: .; v_gene: TRBV9; CDR3aa: CASNSDGVLGANVLTF; CDR3nt: TGTGCCAGCAATTCGGACGGGGTGCTCGGGGCCAACGTCCTGACTTTC
d_gene: .; j_gene: TRBJ1-5; abundance: .; v_gene: TRBV3-1; CDR3aa: CASSHGFSNQPQHF; CDR3nt: TGTGCCAGCAGCCACGGATTTAGCAATCAGCCCCAGCATTTT
d_gene: TRBD1; j_gene: TRBJ2-7; abundance: .; v_gene: TRBV4-3; CDR3aa: CASSQYPGTGPEQYF; CDR3nt: TGCGCCAGCAGCCAATACCCCGGGACAGGGCCCGAGCAGTACTTC
d_gene: TRBD1; j_gene: TRBJ2-7; abundance: .; v_gene: TRBV20-1; CDR3aa: CSATRTGTEQYF; CDR3nt: TGCAGTGCTACACGGACAGGGACCGAGCAGTACTTC
d_gene: .; j_gene: TRBJ2-3; abundance: .; v_gene: TRBV10-3; CDR3aa: CATLRGASTDTQYF; CDR3nt: TGTGCCACCCTTCGGGGGGCAAGCACAGATACGCAGTATTTT
d_gene: .; j_gene: TRBJ2-5; abundance: .; v_gene: TRBV4-3; CDR3aa: CASSQEEGAVKWQETQYF; CDR3nt: TGCGCCAGCAGCCAAGAGGAGGGGGCGGTAAAATGGCAAGAGACCCAGTACTTC
d_gene: .; j_gene: TRBJ1-2; abundance: few; v_gene: TRBV29-1; CDR3aa: CSVEDRVEGYGYTF; CDR3nt: TGCAGCGTTGAAGACAGGGTTGAGGGCTATGGCTACACCTTC
d_gene: .; j_gene: TRBJ1-5; abundance: .; v_gene: TRBV12-3/TRBV12-4; CDR3aa: CASSLVRRANQPQHF; CDR3nt: TGTGCCAGCAGTTTAGTTCGTAGGGCCAATCAGCCCCAGCATTTT
d_gene: TRBD1; j_gene: TRBJ1-1; abundance: .; v_gene: TRBV10-3; CDR3aa: CAIRTGLTEAFF; CDR3nt: TGTGCCATAAGGACAGGGCTGACTGAAGCTTTCTTT
d_gene: .; j_gene: TRBJ1-2; abundance: .; v_gene: TRBV20-1; CDR3aa: CSARGTKPNTRNNYGYTF; CDR3nt: TGCAGTGCTAGAGGGACAAAGCCGAATACCCGTAATAACTATGGCTACACCTTC
d_gene: .; j_gene: TRBJ2-3; abundance: .; v_gene: TRBV29-1; CDR3aa: CSLETGDF; CDR3nt: TGCAGCTTAGAGACGGGGGACTTT
d_gene: .; j_gene: TRBJ2-1; abundance: .; v_gene: TRBV7-9; CDR3aa: CASSLMAAYNEQFF; CDR3nt: TGTGCCAGCAGCTTAATGGCAGCCTACAATGAGCAGTTCTTC
d_gene: .; j_gene: TRBJ1-4; abundance: once; v_gene: TRBV4-1; CDR3aa: CASSQVRSNEKLFF; CDR3nt: TGCGCCAGCAGCCAAGTCAGGAGTAATGAAAAACTGTTTTTT
d_gene: TRBD1; j_gene: TRBJ2-5; abundance: .; v_gene: TRBV24-1; CDR3aa: CATSDFVGQEVTTQYF; CDR3nt: TGTGCCACCAGTGATTTTGTGGGACAGGAGGTTACGACCCAGTACTTC
d_gene: .; j_gene: TRBJ2-2; abundance: .; v_gene: TRBV20-1; CDR3aa: CSASEIFPNTGELFF; CDR3nt: TGCAGTGCTAGTGAAATCTTCCCGAACACCGGGGAGCTGTTTTTT
d_gene: TRBD1; j_gene: TRBJ1-1; abundance: .; v_gene: TRBV18; CDR3aa: CASSPTPGQMNTEAFF; CDR3nt: TGTGCCAGCTCACCGACTCCGGGACAGATGAACACTGAAGCTTTCTTT
d_gene: .; j_gene: TRBJ2-1; abundance: once; v_gene: TRBV18; CDR3aa: CASSPQRDTADNEQFF; CDR3nt: TGTGCCAGCTCACCACAGCGGGACACCGCCGACAATGAGCAGTTCTTC
d_gene: .; j_gene: TRBJ2-5; abundance: .; v_gene: TRBV5-6; CDR3aa: CASSFIRTQETQYF; CDR3nt: TGTGCCAGCAGCTTCATCAGGACACAAGAGACCCAGTACTTC
d_gene: .; j_gene: TRBJ1-1; abundance: .; v_gene: TRBV20-1; CDR3aa: CSASNRNTEAFF; CDR3nt: TGCAGTGCTAGTAACAGGAACACTGAAGCTTTCTTT
d_gene: .; j_gene: TRBJ1-5; abundance: .; v_gene: TRBV4-1; CDR3aa: CASSQGGKGRSNQPQHF; CDR3nt: TGCGCCAGCAGCCAAGGGGGGAAGGGCCGAAGCAATCAGCCCCAGCATTTT
d_gene: TRBD1; j_gene: TRBJ2-7; abundance: .; v_gene: TRBV20-1; CDR3aa: CSARDLLQGTHEQYF; CDR3nt: TGCAGTGCTAGAGATCTGTTACAGGGGACCCACGAGCAGTACTTC
d_gene: TRBD2; j_gene: TRBJ2-1; abundance: .; v_gene: TRBV6-2/TRBV6-3; CDR3aa: CASRGTSGGNEQFF; CDR3nt: TGTGCCAGCAGAGGCACTAGCGGGGGAAATGAGCAGTTCTTC
d_gene: TRBD1; j_gene: TRBJ1-5; abundance: few; v_gene: TRBV29-1; CDR3aa: CSVVDRGLQPQHF; CDR3nt: TGCAGCGTTGTGGACAGGGGGCTTCAGCCCCAGCATTTT
d_gene: .; j_gene: TRBJ2-3; abundance: .; v_gene: TRBV10-3; CDR3aa: CAISDDETYLGTQYF; CDR3nt: TGTGCCATCAGTGACGACGAAACTTATTTGGGTACGCAGTATTTT
d_gene: .; j_gene: TRBJ1-6; abundance: .; v_gene: TRBV20-1; CDR3aa: CSARDLRDAGASSYNSPLHF; CDR3nt: TGCAGTGCTAGAGATCTCAGGGATGCCGGGGCGAGCTCCTATAATTCACCCCTCCACTTT